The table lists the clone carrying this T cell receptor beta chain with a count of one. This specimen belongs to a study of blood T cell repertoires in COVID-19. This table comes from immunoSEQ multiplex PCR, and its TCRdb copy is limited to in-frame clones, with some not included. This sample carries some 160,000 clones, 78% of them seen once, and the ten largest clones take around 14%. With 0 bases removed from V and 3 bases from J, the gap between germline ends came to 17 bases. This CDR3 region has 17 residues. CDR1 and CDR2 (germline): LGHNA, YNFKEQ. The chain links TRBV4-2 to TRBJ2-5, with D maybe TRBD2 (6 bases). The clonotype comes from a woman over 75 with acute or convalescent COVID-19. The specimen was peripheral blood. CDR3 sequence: CASSQEELSGGKETQYF. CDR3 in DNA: TGTGCCAGCAGCCAAGAAGAGTTATCCGGCGGGAAAGAGACCCAGTACTTC.